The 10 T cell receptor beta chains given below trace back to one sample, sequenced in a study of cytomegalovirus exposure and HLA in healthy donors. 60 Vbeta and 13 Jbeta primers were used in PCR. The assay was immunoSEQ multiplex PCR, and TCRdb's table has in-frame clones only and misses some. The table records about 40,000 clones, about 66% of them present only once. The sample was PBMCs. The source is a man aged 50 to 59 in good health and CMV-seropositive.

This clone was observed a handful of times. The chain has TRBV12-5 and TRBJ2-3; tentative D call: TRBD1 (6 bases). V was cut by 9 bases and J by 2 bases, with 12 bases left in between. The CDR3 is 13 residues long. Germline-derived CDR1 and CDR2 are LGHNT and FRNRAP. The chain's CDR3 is CASRQATTDTQYF. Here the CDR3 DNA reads TGTGCTAGCCGACAGGCGACCACAGATACGCAGTATTTT.

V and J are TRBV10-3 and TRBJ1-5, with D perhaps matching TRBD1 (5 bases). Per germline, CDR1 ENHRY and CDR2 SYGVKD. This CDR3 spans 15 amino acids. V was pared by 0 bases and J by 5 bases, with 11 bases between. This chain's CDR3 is CAISESQDKHQPQHF. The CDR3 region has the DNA TGTGCCATCAGTGAGTCACAGGACAAGCATCAGCCCCAGCATTTT.

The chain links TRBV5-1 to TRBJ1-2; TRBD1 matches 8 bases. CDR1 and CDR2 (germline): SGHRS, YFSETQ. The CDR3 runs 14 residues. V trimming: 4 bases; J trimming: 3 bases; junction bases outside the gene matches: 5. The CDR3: CASSQTTGDYGYTF. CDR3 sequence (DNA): TGCGCCAGCAGCCAAACGACAGGGGACTATGGCTACACCTTC.

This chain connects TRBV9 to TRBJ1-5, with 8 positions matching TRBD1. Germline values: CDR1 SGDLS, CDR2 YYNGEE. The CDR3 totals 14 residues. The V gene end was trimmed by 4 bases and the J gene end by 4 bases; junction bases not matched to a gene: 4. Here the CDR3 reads CASSSQGGNQPQHF. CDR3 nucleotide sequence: TGTGCCAGCAGCTCACAGGGGGGGAATCAGCCCCAGCATTTT.

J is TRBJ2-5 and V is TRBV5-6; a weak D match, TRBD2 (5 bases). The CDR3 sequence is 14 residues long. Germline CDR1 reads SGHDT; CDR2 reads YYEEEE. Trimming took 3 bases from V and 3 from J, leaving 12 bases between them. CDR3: CASSWTATKETQYF. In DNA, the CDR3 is TGTGCCAGCAGCTGGACTGCAACCAAAGAGACCCAGTACTTC.

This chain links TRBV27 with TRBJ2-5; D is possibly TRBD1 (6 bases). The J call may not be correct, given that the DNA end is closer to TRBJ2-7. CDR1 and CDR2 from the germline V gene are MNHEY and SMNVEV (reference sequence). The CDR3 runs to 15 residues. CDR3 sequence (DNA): TGTGCCAGCAGTTTATCAGGGGGACGATCCTACGAGCAGTACTTC. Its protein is CASSLSGGRSYEQYF.

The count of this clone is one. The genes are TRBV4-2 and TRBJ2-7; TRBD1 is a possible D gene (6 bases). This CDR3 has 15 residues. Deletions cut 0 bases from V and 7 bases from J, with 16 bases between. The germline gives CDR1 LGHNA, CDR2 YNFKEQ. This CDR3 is CASSQEEQGPREQYF. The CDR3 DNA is TGTGCCAGCAGCCAAGAAGAACAGGGACCCAGGGAGCAGTACTTC.

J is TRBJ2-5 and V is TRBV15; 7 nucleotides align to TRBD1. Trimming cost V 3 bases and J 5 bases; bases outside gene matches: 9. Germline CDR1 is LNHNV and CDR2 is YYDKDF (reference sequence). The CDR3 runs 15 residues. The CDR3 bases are TGTGCCACCAGCAGGAGGGGGCCGCCCGGGGAGACCCAGTACTTC. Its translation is CATSRRGPPGETQYF.

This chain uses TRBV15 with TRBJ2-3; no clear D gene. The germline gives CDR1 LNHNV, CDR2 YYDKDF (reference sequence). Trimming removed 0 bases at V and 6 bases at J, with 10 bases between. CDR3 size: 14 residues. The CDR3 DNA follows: TGTGCCACCAGCAGAGATAAGCCCCCGGATACGCAGTATTTT. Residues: CATSRDKPPDTQYF.

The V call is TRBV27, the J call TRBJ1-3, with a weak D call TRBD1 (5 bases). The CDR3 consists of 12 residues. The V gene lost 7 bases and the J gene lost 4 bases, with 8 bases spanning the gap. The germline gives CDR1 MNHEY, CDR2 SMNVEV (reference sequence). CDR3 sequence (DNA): TGTGCCAGCATGGGACTGGGAAACACCATATATTTT. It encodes CASMGLGNTIYF.